A single sample is the source of the 32 T cell receptor beta chains below, sequenced in a study of shared clonotypes between healthy human individuals. Sequenced by immunoSEQ multiplex PCR; TCRdb stores in-frame clones only, minus some. This sample has a few million clones, with 93% found just once. The sequenced sample consisted of naive CD4+ T cells from PBMCs. This sample's subset: CD45RA+ positively selected. These receptor sequences come from a man aged 18 to 29 in good health. Some clones in this sample may be carry-over from other donors' samples.

The V gene is TRBV6-6, the J gene TRBJ1-5; no clear D gene. Between the trimmed V and J ends, which lost 6 bases and 0 bases, there was a span of 12 bases. CDR1 is MNHNY, CDR2 SVGAGI, per germline (reference sequence). This CDR3 has 15 residues. The CDR3 DNA reads TGTGCCAGCAGCTCCCAGGCATATAGCAATCAGCCCCAGCATTTT. Its translation is CASSSQAYSNQPQHF.

V is TRBV5-1 and J is TRBJ2-1; 11 bases are a match to TRBD2. The V segment lost 3 bases and the J segment 4 bases; nucleotides outside the gene matches: 9. Looked up from germline, CDR1 is SGHRS and CDR2 is YFSETQ. CDR3 length: 17 amino acids. DNA for the CDR3: TGCGCCAGCAGCTCATTGATAGCGGGAGGGCATTACAATGAGCAGTTCTTC. Protein: CASSSLIAGGHYNEQFF.

This clone was found once. This chain links TRBV5-1 with TRBJ2-2; 8 bases agree with TRBD1. V lost 4 bases and J lost 7; bases outside the gene matches: 6. Germline V gene lookup returns CDR1 SGHRS and CDR2 YFSETQ. CDR3 length: 14 amino acids. In DNA, the CDR3 is TGCGCCAGCAGCACGACAGGGGAAATCGGGGAGCTGTTTTTT. This encodes CASSTTGEIGELFF. Looking up the rest from reference TRBV5-1 and TRBJ2-2 gives the full variable domain: KAGVTQTPRYLIKTRGQQVTLSCSPISGHRSVSWYQQTPGQGLQFLFEYFSETQRNKGNFPGRFSGRQFSNSRSEMNVSTLELGDSALYLCASSTTGEIGELFFGEGSRLTVL.

V and J are TRBV7-3 and TRBJ2-2; possibly TRBD1 for D (6 bases). Trimming stripped 7 bases from V and 5 bases from J, with 11 bases between. CDR1 is SGHTA, CDR2 FQGTGA, per germline. The CDR3 loop spans 13 amino acids. In DNA form, the CDR3 reads TGTGCCAGCACCCTAAGGGGGACCGGGGAGCTGTTTTTT. Protein: CASTLRGTGELFF.

Regarding this clone: The junction does not match germline at one end; this may be a read error. The chain links TRBV5-1 to TRBJ2-5, with a weak D call TRBD1 (5 bases). Per the germline V gene, CDR1 is SGHRS and CDR2 is YFSETQ. The CDR3 is made up of 15 amino acids. In DNA, the CDR3 is TGCGCCAGCAGCTTGTCGTTTTCCCGGACACCAACCCGGTACTTC. This encodes CASSLSFSRTPTRYF.

The chain joins TRBV9 to TRBJ2-1; tentatively, D is TRBD2 (6 bases). The CDR3 consists of 16 residues. Germline CDR1 reads SGDLS; CDR2 reads YYNGEE. The ends were cut back, 4 bases at V and 2 bases at J, with 16 bases in the middle. In nucleotides, the CDR3 is TGTGCCAGCAGCCAAGCCCTCGGGACTCCCTACAATGAGCAGTTCTTC. Translated, it gives CASSQALGTPYNEQFF.

This sequence joins TRBV5-4 and TRBJ2-7, with 7 bases identical to TRBD2. CDR1 and CDR2 from the germline V gene are SGHNT and YYREEE (reference sequence). V lost 1 base to trimming and J lost 5 bases; unmatched junction nucleotides: 9. This CDR3 spans 15 amino acids. The CDR3 DNA reads as TGTGCCAGCAGCTTGAGCGCGGGAGTCCTCGACGAGCAGTACTTC. Translating gives CASSLSAGVLDEQYF.

The V gene is TRBV6-6, the J gene TRBJ2-5; weak D call: TRBD2 (7 bases). Trimming left V 7 bases short and J 5 bases short, with 14 bases between. The length of the CDR3 is 13 residues. CDR1 is MNHNY and CDR2 is SVGAGI in the germline V gene (reference sequence). CDR3 amino acids: CASTGGHWETQYF. Here the CDR3 DNA reads TGTGCCAGCACGGGGGGCCATTGGGAGACCCAGTACTTC.

The V call is TRBV5-1, the J call TRBJ2-3, with D tentatively TRBD1 (5 bases). This CDR3 is 14 amino acids long. From germline, CDR1 is SGHRS and CDR2 YFSETQ. The ends were cut back, 2 bases at V and 2 bases at J, with 9 bases in the middle. As DNA, the CDR3 is TGCGCCAGCAGCTTCGCAGGGAACACAGATACGCAGTATTTT. The encoded protein is CASSFAGNTDTQYF.

The chain uses TRBV2 and TRBJ2-7; D is ambiguous. V dropped 7 bases and J dropped 5 bases, with 6 bases sitting between them. Germline V gene sequence: CDR1 SNHLY, CDR2 FYNNEI. This CDR3 has 10 amino acids. For the CDR3, the DNA is TGTGCCAGCAAAGGCAACGAGCAGTACTTC. As protein: CASKGNEQYF.

The chain has TRBV6-1 and TRBJ1-1, with D perhaps TRBD1 (5 bases). Per the germline V gene, CDR1 is MNHNS and CDR2 is SASEGT. The V end lost 6 bases, the J end lost 11 bases, and 13 bases lay between the germline ends. The CDR3 contains 11 residues. For the CDR3, the DNA is TGTGCCAGCAGCTCAGGGATAGATGCTTTCTTT. Its translation is CASSSGIDAFF.

This chain connects TRBV28 to TRBJ2-2; the match to TRBD1 covers 8 bases. Germline CDR1 MDHEN, CDR2 SYDVKM. After removal of 2 bases from V and 8 bases from J, the junction contained 10 bases not matched to a gene. There are 16 residues in the CDR3. The DNA for the CDR3 is TGTGCCAGCAGTTTAGCGCAGGGGGCTCTATCGGGGGAGCTGTTTTTT. This sequence encodes CASSLAQGALSGELFF.

The chain has TRBV2 and TRBJ2-4, with a weak D call TRBD1 (6 bases). CDR1 is SNHLY, CDR2 FYNNEI, per germline. The CDR3 spans 14 residues. Trimming pared 4 bases from V and 5 bases from J, leaving 12 bases between. The CDR3 nucleotides read TGTGCCAGCAGTGCACAGGGTCCCCAAAACATTCAGTACTTC. It translates to CASSAQGPQNIQYF.

V is TRBV27 and J is TRBJ1-2; unclear D gene. Germline V gene sequence: CDR1 MNHEY, CDR2 SMNVEV (reference sequence). The V end lost 2 bases, the J end lost 0 bases, and 7 bases lay between the germline ends. CDR3 size: 14 residues. CDR3 bases: TGTGCCAGCAGTTTACGGTTAGCTAACTATGGCTACACCTTC. Translated, it gives CASSLRLANYGYTF.

The chain joins TRBV30 to TRBJ2-5, with D perhaps assigned TRBD1 or TRBD2 (6 bases each). Trimming stripped 2 bases from V and 1 base from J, with 8 bases between. CDR1 is GTSNPN and CDR2 is SVGIG in the germline V gene (reference sequence). The CDR3 totals 13 residues. DNA for the CDR3: TGTGCCTGGAGTTCGGGGGCCCAAGAGACCCAGTACTTC. Residues: CAWSSGAQETQYF.

In DNA, the CDR3 is TGTGCCAGCAGTTCTCGGACCCCACCCGGGGAGCTGTTTTTT. Its protein product is CASSSRTPPGELFF. The chain has TRBV27 and TRBJ2-2; D is undetermined. Between the trimmed V and J ends, which lost 4 bases and 6 bases, there was a span of 12 bases. From germline, CDR1 is MNHEY and CDR2 SMNVEV (reference sequence). The CDR3 loop spans 14 amino acids.

The chain carries TRBV18 and TRBJ1-1; D perhaps matches TRBD1 (6 bases). The CDR3 runs 17 residues. From germline, CDR1 is KGHSH and CDR2 LQKENI. V lost 4 bases to trimming and J lost 1 base, with 19 bases between them. CDR3 sequence (DNA): TGTGCCAGCTCACTTCCAGGGGTGAGGTTGAGGAACACTGAAGCTTTCTTT. As protein: CASSLPGVRLRNTEAFF.

The rearrangement uses TRBV6-5 and TRBJ1-3; the D is unclear. Germline CDR1 is MNHEY and CDR2 is SVGAGI. Trimming took off 0 bases at V and 0 bases at J, with 9 bases between the two ends. The CDR3 runs 16 residues. CDR3 residues: CASSYSVPDSGNTIYF. CDR3 coding DNA: TGTGCCAGCAGTTACTCGGTACCAGACTCTGGAAACACCATATATTTT.

V and J are TRBV5-1 and TRBJ1-3; possibly TRBD1 for D (5 bases). Germline-derived CDR1 and CDR2 are SGHRS and YFSETQ. The CDR3 runs to 18 residues. V lost 0 bases and J lost 2, with 18 bases in between. This CDR3 is CASSLAPPRGEAGNTIYF. CDR3 coding DNA: TGCGCCAGCAGCTTGGCTCCCCCTCGGGGGGAGGCTGGAAACACCATATATTTT.

The chain carries TRBV29-1 and TRBJ1-4, with 7 bases matching TRBD1. Per germline, CDR1 SQVTM and CDR2 ANQGSEA. Trimming took 5 bases from V and 7 from J; bases not matched to a gene: 7. This CDR3 spans 13 amino acids. This chain's CDR3 is CSVIRSGGEKLFF. DNA for the CDR3: TGCAGCGTTATTAGGTCAGGGGGTGAAAAACTGTTTTTT. The whole variable domain, filled in from reference TRBV29-1 and TRBJ1-4, reads SAVISQKPSRDICQRGTSLTIQCQVDSQVTMMFWYRQQPGQSLTLIATANQGSEATYESGFVIDKFPISRPNLTFSTLTVSNMSPEDSSIYLCSVIRSGGEKLFFGSGTQLSVL.

The gene calls are TRBV30 and TRBJ1-5; D uncertain. Trimming left V 1 base short and J 1 base short, with 5 bases between. Germline V gives CDR1 GTSNPN, CDR2 SVGIG (reference sequence). This CDR3 has 13 residues. CDR3 protein: CAWSAMSNQPQHF. The CDR3 DNA reads TGTGCCTGGAGTGCTATGAGCAATCAGCCCCAGCATTTT.

The genes are TRBV4-2 and TRBJ1-1, with a tentative D call TRBD1 (5 bases). The V end was cut by 0 bases, the J end by 7 bases, with 15 bases between. CDR1 and CDR2 from the germline V gene are LGHNA and YNFKEQ. This CDR3 comprises 15 residues. Written as DNA, the CDR3 is TGTGCCAGCAGCCAAGATGTATCAGGGTTGGTTGAAGCTTTCTTT. Encoded protein: CASSQDVSGLVEAFF.

The genes are TRBV10-3 and TRBJ2-7, with a possible D match to TRBD2 (5 bases). Germline assignment: CDR1 ENHRY and CDR2 SYGVKD. This CDR3 has 17 residues. The V gene lost 2 bases and the J gene lost 2 bases, with 19 bases spanning the gap. The CDR3 nucleotides read TGTGCCATCAGTGAGCTGAGGGTTATAGCAGAGACCTACGAGCAGTACTTC. It specifies CAISELRVIAETYEQYF.

This chain links TRBV10-3 with TRBJ2-3, with 7 nucleotides matching TRBD2. V was pared by 3 bases and J by 9 bases, with 15 bases of the junction left unmatched. Germline lookup yields CDR1 ENHRY and CDR2 SYGVKD. CDR3 length: 16 amino acids. The CDR3 loop reads CAISEEGALRERTQYF. The CDR3 DNA reads as TGTGCCATCAGTGAAGAGGGTGCGTTGCGGGAGCGAACGCAGTATTTT.

The chain recombines TRBV5-4 with TRBJ2-1; D perhaps matches TRBD2 (5 bases). The germline gives CDR1 SGHNT, CDR2 YYREEE (reference sequence). This CDR3 region has 15 residues. Trimming cost V 3 bases and J 0 bases, with 10 bases left between them. CDR3 nucleotides: TGTGCCAGCAGCTCGGCCGGGGACTCCTACAATGAGCAGTTCTTC. Its protein is CASSSAGDSYNEQFF. The whole variable domain, remainder taken from reference TRBV5-4 and TRBJ2-1, is ETGVTQSPTHLIKTRGQQVTLRCSSQSGHNTVSWYQQALGQGPQFIFQYYREEENGRGNFPPRFSGLQFPNYSSELNVNALELDDSALYLCASSSAGDSYNEQFFGPGTRLTVL.

The chain is built from TRBV14 and TRBJ2-7, with D perhaps TRBD1 (6 bases). Germline lookup yields CDR1 SGHDN and CDR2 FVKESK. The CDR3 has 15 residues. V was pared by 4 bases and J by 2 bases, with 15 bases between. The CDR3 coding sequence is TGTGCCAGCAGCCTAAGACGGGACATCACCTACGAGCAGTACTTC. This encodes CASSLRRDITYEQYF. Drawing the rest from reference TRBV14 and TRBJ2-7, the complete variable domain is EAGVTQFPSHSVIEKGQTVTLRCDPISGHDNLYWYRRVMGKEIKFLLHFVKESKQDESGMPNNRFLAERTGGTYSTLKVQPAELEDSGVYFCASSLRRDITYEQYFGPGTRLTVT.

The chain recombines TRBV25-1 with TRBJ2-5; TRBD2 is a possible D gene (6 bases). The germline V gene encodes CDR1 MGHDK and CDR2 SYGVNS. V shed 7 bases and J shed 3 bases, with 18 bases lying between them. The length of the CDR3 is 15 residues. The CDR3 nucleotides read TGTGCCAGCATTGGAGGAGGGAGGAGGGAAGAGACCCAGTACTTC. Translation gives CASIGGGRREETQYF. Variable domain in full (rest from reference TRBV25-1 and TRBJ2-5): EADIYQTPRYLVIGTGKKITLECSQTMGHDKMYWYQQDPGMELHLIHYSYGVNSTEKGDLSSESTVSRIRTEHFPLTLESARPSHTSQYLCASIGGGRREETQYFGPGTRLLVL.

The chain is built from TRBV6-1 and TRBJ1-4; possibly TRBD1 for D (5 bases). The CDR3 runs 15 residues. Germline V gives CDR1 MNHNS, CDR2 SASEGT. V lost 6 bases and J 7 bases, leaving 18 bases between the germline ends. CDR3 coding DNA: TGTGCCAGCAGGAGACAAGGCCAGGGCGTTGAAAAACTGTTTTTT. Its protein is CASRRQGQGVEKLFF.

The chain carries TRBV27 and TRBJ2-5, with TRBD1 identical over 7 bases. Germline lookup yields CDR1 MNHEY and CDR2 SMNVEV (reference sequence). CDR3 size: 14 residues. Trimming took 4 bases from V and 1 from J; bases not matched to a gene: 3. CDR3 loop: CASSSGQVQETQYF. The CDR3 nucleotides are TGTGCCAGCAGTTCCGGACAGGTCCAAGAGACCCAGTACTTC.

This clone was seen only a few times. This chain connects TRBV20-1 to TRBJ1-2; D gene uncertain. V dropped 5 bases and J dropped 4 bases, with 2 bases sitting between them. This CDR3 spans 9 amino acids. The germline gives CDR1 DFQATT, CDR2 SNEGSKA (reference sequence). The CDR3 bases are TGCAGTGCTCCCTATGGCTACACCTTC. Encoded protein: CSAPYGYTF.

This chain uses TRBV29-1 with TRBJ1-5; weak D call: TRBD1 (6 bases). The V gene lost 6 bases and the J gene lost 2 bases, with 14 bases spanning the gap. Germline V lookup: CDR1 SQVTM, CDR2 ANQGSEA. This CDR3 is built from 14 residues. Here the CDR3 reads CSVSQGRGNQPQHF. The CDR3 region has the DNA TGCAGCGTCTCCCAGGGGCGCGGCAATCAGCCCCAGCATTTT. The full variable domain, rest sourced from reference TRBV29-1 and TRBJ1-5, is SAVISQKPSRDICQRGTSLTIQCQVDSQVTMMFWYRQQPGQSLTLIATANQGSEATYESGFVIDKFPISRPNLTFSTLTVSNMSPEDSSIYLCSVSQGRGNQPQHFGDGTRLSIL.

J is TRBJ1-2 and V is TRBV6-6, with TRBD1 matching 7 bases. From germline, CDR1 is MNHNY and CDR2 SVGAGI (reference sequence). The CDR3 length is 15 residues. J lost 4 bases, V lost 7 bases, and 12 bases had no gene match. This chain's CDR3 is CASNPLQTGLYGYTF. CDR3 in DNA: TGTGCCAGCAATCCACTACAGACAGGGCTCTATGGCTACACCTTC.